The entry below describes one T cell receptor beta chain. The CDR3 spans 13 residues. The germline V gene encodes CDR1 WSHSY and CDR2 SAAADI. The V end was cut by 6 bases, the J end by 4 bases, with 12 bases between. The study recruited people aged 18 to 89 years across approximately 25 US areas. Participant reports of clinical history set cohort assignment. The data were taken from a study of blood T cell repertoires in COVID-19. Whole-study context: COVID-19 samples collected from the United States, Italy and Spain covered acute and convalescent phases. The cDNA or gDNA used as material had been derived from T cells, B-cell-depleted T cells, or PBMCs.

Sequencing was performed with immunoSEQ multiplex PCR; in TCRdb, only in-frame clones are kept and a portion is missing. The repertoire holds around 58,000 clones, with approximately 81% as singletons. The TCR comes from a woman aged 40 to 50 with acute COVID-19. V and J are TRBV10-2 and TRBJ2-5; possible D gene TRBD2, 6 bases. The specimen sequenced was PBMCs or T cells enriched from blood (not recorded which). For the CDR3, the DNA is TGCGCCAGCAGCGGTGGAGGGCTAGAGACCCAGTACTTC. It is translated as CASSGGGLETQYF.